Listed below are T cell receptor beta chains from one sample, sequenced in a study of T cell changes during pregnancy in multiple sclerosis. TCRdb keeps only in-frame clones here, not all; method: immunoSEQ multiplex PCR. The repertoire has tens of thousands of clones, about 94% of them found once; the top ten carry 0.95% to 1%. The sequencing used peripheral blood, collected in the second trimester of pregnancy. Receptors were obtained from a female donor in good health, enrolled as a control in a pregnancy study. The CDR3 runs from the conserved cysteine through the conserved F or W. A clone size is listed for some rows: how often the clone was seen (once, few, many), or a class if it is expanded.

V: TRBV27; size: once; J: TRBJ2-5; CDR3: CASSLSGTGVETQYF
V: TRBV7-2; size: -; J: TRBJ2-7; CDR3: CASSLAPQGDYEQYF
V: TRBV7-9; size: -; J: TRBJ2-3; CDR3: CASSLTLAGGTDTQYF
V: TRBV7-8; size: -; J: TRBJ2-7; CDR3: CASSLVATGLATGPSSYEQYF
V: TRBV7-9; size: -; J: TRBJ1-4; CDR3: CASSGGYSATNEKLFF
V: TRBV7-8; size: -; J: TRBJ2-1; CDR3: CASRIAGGRVWNEQFF
V: TRBV2; size: -; J: TRBJ2-7; CDR3: CASSAGTTYYEQYF
V: TRBV30; size: -; J: TRBJ2-2; CDR3: CAWSVGLAGVTGELFF
V: TRBV27; size: -; J: TRBJ2-3; CDR3: CASSFYTDTQYF
V: TRBV4-1; size: -; J: TRBJ1-2; CDR3: CASSHAGYYGYTF
V: TRBV5-1; size: -; J: TRBJ1-2; CDR3: CASSLGQGGYGYTF
V: TRBV19; size: -; J: TRBJ2-7; CDR3: CASSVGTGTYEQYF
V: TRBV28; size: -; J: TRBJ2-7; CDR3: CASSRPGLAGGRGEQYF
V: TRBV19; size: -; J: TRBJ1-2; CDR3: CASSQQGYYGYTF
V: TRBV13; size: -; J: TRBJ2-1; CDR3: CASSWGPANEQFF
V: TRBV28; size: -; J: TRBJ2-1; CDR3: CASSTSSAISYNEQFF
V: TRBV7-9; size: once; J: TRBJ2-3; CDR3: CASEFVAADTQYF
V: TRBV2; size: -; J: TRBJ1-1; CDR3: CASSELSGQRNTEAFF
V: TRBV5-1; size: -; J: TRBJ1-5; CDR3: CASSLTGSNQPQHF
V: TRBV5-4; size: -; J: TRBJ2-7; CDR3: CASSFGPEGSYEQYF
V: TRBV6-5; size: -; J: TRBJ2-7; CDR3: CASSYRIRGNEQYF
V: TRBV7-2; size: -; J: TRBJ2-2; CDR3: CASSSDRNTGELFF
V: TRBV6-6; size: -; J: TRBJ2-3; CDR3: CASSYSWDRGTDTQYF
V: TRBV15; size: -; J: TRBJ1-1; CDR3: CATSRDMNTEAFF
V: TRBV5-6; size: -; J: TRBJ2-2; CDR3: CASSFASGRGTGELFF
V: TRBV19; size: -; J: TRBJ2-7; CDR3: CASSIRLAGGGYEQYF
V: TRBV5-1; size: -; J: TRBJ2-5; CDR3: CASSLGHLIPQETQYF
V: TRBV30; size: -; J: TRBJ1-4; CDR3: CASRGVANEKLFF
V: TRBV28; size: -; J: TRBJ2-3; CDR3: CASFGPGQGRTDTQYF
V: TRBV7-8; size: -; J: TRBJ1-2; CDR3: CASSLEEALLGGTF
V: TRBV10-3; size: -; J: TRBJ1-1; CDR3: CAISQWDSNTEAFF
V: TRBV4-1; size: once; J: TRBJ2-1; CDR3: CASSQEWQSYNEQFF
V: TRBV5-4; size: -; J: TRBJ1-2; CDR3: CASSRPFRDGYTF
V: TRBV19; size: -; J: TRBJ2-7; CDR3: CASSTDRAGEQYF
V: TRBV5-1; size: -; J: TRBJ2-1; CDR3: CASSLRLAGGVNNEQFF
V: TRBV28; size: -; J: TRBJ1-5; CDR3: CASSEGGSNQPQHF
V: TRBV5-1; size: -; J: TRBJ2-3; CDR3: CASSFQQGSPRDTQYF
V: TRBV5-1; size: once; J: TRBJ2-3; CDR3: CASSSGAPKDTQYF
V: TRBV28; size: -; J: TRBJ2-2; CDR3: CASSLPLTGGIGELFF
V: TRBV9; size: -; J: TRBJ2-3; CDR3: CASSVASGGTDTQYF
V: TRBV5-1; size: -; J: TRBJ2-1; CDR3: CASSQGQELLNEQFF
V: TRBV27; size: -; J: TRBJ2-1; CDR3: CASSLSAFSYNEQFF
V: TRBV7-9; size: -; J: TRBJ1-3; CDR3: CASSFLQGGNTIYF
V: TRBV6-5; size: -; J: TRBJ1-2; CDR3: CASSYGHPGYGYTF
V: TRBV5-4; size: -; J: TRBJ2-3; CDR3: CASSLQGGDTQYF